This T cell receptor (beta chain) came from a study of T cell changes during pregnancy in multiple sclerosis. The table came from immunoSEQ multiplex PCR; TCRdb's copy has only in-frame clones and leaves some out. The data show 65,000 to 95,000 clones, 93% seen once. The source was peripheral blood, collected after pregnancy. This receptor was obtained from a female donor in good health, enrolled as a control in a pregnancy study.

The CDR3 DNA sequence: TGTGCCAGCAGCTTGTACGGGTTGACCAACTATGGCTACACCTTC. As protein: CASSLYGLTNYGYTF. The chain uses TRBV5-5 and TRBJ1-2; D is ambiguous. Per germline, CDR1 SGHKS and CDR2 YYEKEE (reference sequence). The CDR3 consists of 15 residues. V was clipped by 1 base and J by 2 bases, with 12 bases between them.